Below, 22 T cell receptor beta chains from the same sample are listed, as sequenced in a study of blood T cell repertoires in COVID-19 (dated by TCRdb to 2019 to 2021). Library preparation used the immunoSEQ multiplex PCR assay. TCRdb holds this immuneACCESS table with in-frame rearrangements only. Some clones are missing; in checked studies, unresolved V genes explain under half, and the rest has no known cause. Present in this sample are 200,000 to 250,000 clones, approximately 90% of which were seen just once. More than 2.5% of the sample belongs to the ten largest clones. The sequenced sample was PBMCs or T cells enriched from blood (not recorded which). The origin of the receptors is a woman in her thirties who had recovered from COVID-19.

The V call is TRBV18, the J call TRBJ2-7, with 9 bases matching TRBD1. This CDR3 has 13 residues. J was trimmed by 6 bases and V by 6 bases; bases with no gene match: 6. CDR1 and CDR2 from the germline V gene are KGHSH and LQKENI. CDR3 in DNA: TGTGCCAGCTCCCTCACAGGGGGCGCCGAGCAGTACTTC. It codes for CASSLTGGAEQYF.

The chain combines TRBV2 with TRBJ1-5; D is ambiguous. The CDR3 totals 13 residues. CDR1 is SNHLY and CDR2 is FYNNEI in the germline V gene. Trimming shortened V by 3 bases and J by 6 bases, and 9 bases separated the two germline ends. The CDR3 region is CASSDVPGQPQHF. In DNA, the CDR3 is TGTGCCAGCAGTGACGTCCCCGGTCAGCCCCAGCATTTT. Full variable domain (remainder filled in from reference TRBV2 and TRBJ1-5): EPEVTQTPSHQVTQMGQEVILRCVPISNHLYFYWYRQILGQKVEFLVSFYNNEISEKSEIFDDQFSVERPDGSNFTLKIRSTKLEDSAMYFCASSDVPGQPQHFGDGTRLSIL.

The chain recombines TRBV9 with TRBJ1-5, with TRBD1 as a possible D gene (6 bases). The V and J ends lost 4 bases and 6 bases respectively, with 23 bases between them. The CDR3 sequence is 17 residues long. Germline assignment: CDR1 SGDLS and CDR2 YYNGEE. The CDR3 loop reads CASSPSSDTGSGQPQHF. Here the CDR3 DNA reads TGTGCCAGCAGCCCTTCGTCCGACACAGGGTCTGGTCAGCCCCAGCATTTT.

This clone was seen only once. DNA of the CDR3: TGTGCCAGCAGCTTAGGACTAGCCTCAGATACGCAGTATTTT. Its translation is CASSLGLASDTQYF. The chain recombines TRBV7-3 with TRBJ2-3, with TRBD2 matching 8 bases. V shed 2 bases, J shed 4 bases, and the junction held 2 bases outside the gene matches. Germline CDR1 SGHTA, CDR2 FQGTGA. The CDR3 is 14 residues long.

The V call is TRBV6-5, the J call TRBJ2-4; the D gene is possibly TRBD1 (6 bases). The CDR3 length is 14 residues. Germline CDR1 MNHEY, CDR2 SVGAGI. Trimming stripped 5 bases from V and 1 base from J, with 9 bases between. CDR3 region: CASSPRGAKNIQYF. In DNA, the CDR3 is TGTGCCAGCAGTCCCAGGGGCGCCAAAAACATTCAGTACTTC.

J is TRBJ1-2 and V is TRBV11-2; no clear D. The germline gives CDR1 SGHAT, CDR2 FQNNGV. This CDR3 spans 15 amino acids. Trimming removed 6 bases from V and 4 bases from J, with 18 bases in between. As DNA, the CDR3 is TGTGCCAGCAGGCTGAGGGAGGAATCAACCTATGGCTACACCTTC. This encodes CASRLREESTYGYTF.

The chain combines TRBV4-3 with TRBJ2-1; 11 bases fit TRBD1. Germline V gene lookup returns CDR1 LGHNA and CDR2 YSLEER. V was pared by 4 bases and J by 9 bases, with 14 bases of the junction left unmatched. This CDR3 spans 17 amino acids. CDR3 protein: CASSRGSGTGGRGEQFF. In DNA, the CDR3 is TGCGCCAGCAGCCGAGGCTCCGGGACAGGGGGACGGGGTGAGCAGTTCTTC.

V and J are TRBV10-1 and TRBJ2-6, with D maybe TRBD1 (6 bases). Germline assignment: CDR1 WNHNN and CDR2 SYGVQD (reference sequence). The CDR3 runs to 14 residues. V was cut by 4 bases and J by 3 bases, with 7 bases left in between. CDR3 DNA: TGCGCCAGCAGTGTAGGGGGTGGGGCCAACGTCCTGACTTTC. Protein sequence: CASSVGGGANVLTF.

In its sample, this clone was seen a few times. This sequence joins TRBV7-2 and TRBJ2-4; D uncertain. The V end lost 4 bases, the J end lost 6 bases, and 13 bases lay between the germline ends. The CDR3 covers 14 residues. Germline CDR1 is SGHTA and CDR2 is FQGNSA. CDR3 sequence: CASSSQFGTNIQYF. The CDR3 bases are TGTGCCAGCAGCTCCCAGTTTGGCACAAACATTCAGTACTTC.

The rearrangement links TRBV14 to TRBJ1-2; the match to TRBD1 covers 10 bases. The CDR3 has 14 residues. Per the germline V gene, CDR1 is SGHDN and CDR2 is FVKESK. J lost 6 bases, V lost 4 bases, and 5 bases had no gene match. In DNA form, the CDR3 reads TGTGCCAGCAGCCGACAGGGGGCTAAGGATGGCTACACCTTC. Protein: CASSRQGAKDGYTF.

V gene TRBV7-2 combines with J gene TRBJ2-2; 8 nucleotides line up with TRBD2. This CDR3 contains 19 residues. V shed 5 bases and J 3 bases; nucleotides not matched to a gene: 17. The V gene's germline CDR1 is SGHTA and CDR2 FQGNSA. Here the CDR3 reads CASSPYIAGPNIDTGELFF. The CDR3 DNA follows: TGTGCCAGCAGCCCCTACATAGCGGGACCCAACATAGACACCGGGGAGCTGTTTTTT. Looking up the rest from reference TRBV7-2 and TRBJ2-2 gives the full variable domain: GAGVSQSPSNKVTEKGKDVELRCDPISGHTALYWYRQSLGQGLEFLIYFQGNSAPDKSGLPSDRFSAERTGGSVSTLTIQRTQQEDSAVYLCASSPYIAGPNIDTGELFFGEGSRLTVL.

The V call is TRBV7-9, the J call TRBJ2-2; D remains ambiguous. Deletions cut 7 bases from V and 6 bases from J, with 12 bases between. The germline V gene has CDR1 SEHNR and CDR2 FQNEAQ (reference sequence). The CDR3 is 13 amino acids. The CDR3 region has the DNA TGTGCCAGCACCTCTTACGAGGCCGGGGAGCTGTTTTTT. Protein: CASTSYEAGELFF.

The rearrangement uses TRBV5-1 and TRBJ2-5; perhaps TRBD2 as D (5 bases). The V gene lost 0 bases and the J gene lost 1 base, with 13 bases spanning the gap. Per germline, CDR1 SGHRS and CDR2 YFSETQ. The CDR3 runs 16 residues. The CDR3 protein is CASSLGNLGSQETQYF. CDR3 bases: TGCGCCAGCAGCTTGGGTAACCTAGGGAGCCAAGAGACCCAGTACTTC.

A word on this clone: The junction does not match germline at one end; this may be a read error. The rearrangement uses TRBV7-7 and TRBJ2-1; 9 nucleotides align to TRBD1. CDR1 is SSHAT and CDR2 is FNYEAQ in the germline V gene (reference sequence). The CDR3 covers 17 residues. CDR3 loop: CASSLSSGTGRVNEQFF. CDR3 nucleotides: TGTGCTAGCAGCTTATCCTCCGGGACAGGGAGGGTGAATGAGCAGTTCTTC.

The J gene is TRBJ2-5, the V gene TRBV7-2; the D gene is possibly TRBD2 (6 bases). Between the trimmed V and J ends, which lost 0 bases and 1 base, there was a span of 12 bases. This CDR3 is built from 16 residues. CDR1 is SGHTA, CDR2 FQGNSA, per germline. The CDR3 here is CASSLAASAFQETQYF. CDR3 DNA sequence: TGTGCCAGCAGCTTAGCGGCTAGCGCCTTCCAAGAGACCCAGTACTTC.

This clone showed up just once. V usage is TRBV7-3 and J usage is TRBJ2-1; 7 bases line up with TRBD2. Trimming took 0 bases from V and 9 from J; bases not matched to a gene: 5. The V gene's germline CDR1 is SGHTA and CDR2 FQGTGA. The CDR3 runs 14 residues. The CDR3 spells CASSLTSGETEQFF. The CDR3 DNA sequence: TGTGCCAGCAGCTTAACGAGCGGGGAGACTGAGCAGTTCTTC. The full variable domain, rest sourced from reference TRBV7-3 and TRBJ2-1, is GAGVSQTPSNKVTEKGKYVELRCDPISGHTALYWYRQSLGQGPEFLIYFQGTGAADDSGLPNDRFFAVRPEGSVSTLKIQRTERGDSAVYLCASSLTSGETEQFFGPGTRLTVL.

In this sample, this clone turned up once. This chain joins TRBV12-3 or TRBV12-4 and TRBJ2-7; 7 bases are shared with TRBD1. The CDR3 has 13 amino acids. After removal of 6 bases from V and 4 bases from J, the junction contained 6 bases not matched to a gene. CDR3 DNA sequence: TGTGCCAGCAGGTTAAGGGGGCGATACGAGCAGTACTTC. Translated, it gives CASRLRGRYEQYF.

This chain connects TRBV6-2 or TRBV6-3 to TRBJ1-2; 9 positions agree with TRBD1. The junction had 4 bases not matched to a gene; V was cut back by 5 bases and J by 3 bases. Germline lookup yields CDR1 MNHEY and CDR2 SVGEGT. The CDR3 consists of 14 residues. CDR3 amino acids: CASSIQGAHYGYTF. In nucleotides, the CDR3 is TGTGCCAGCAGTATACAGGGGGCTCACTATGGCTACACCTTC.

This sequence joins TRBV19 and TRBJ1-5; 8 bases map to TRBD1. After removal of 8 bases from V and 0 bases from J, the junction contained 6 bases not matched to a gene. CDR1 and CDR2 from the germline V gene are LNHDA and SQIVND (reference sequence). The CDR3 loop spans 15 amino acids. In DNA form, the CDR3 reads TGTGCCAGTGAAGGGACAGGACATAGCAATCAGCCCCAGCATTTT. It encodes CASEGTGHSNQPQHF.

The rearrangement links TRBV9 to TRBJ2-1; 10 bases map to TRBD2. Germline V CDR1 and CDR2: SGDLS, YYNGEE. J gave up 9 bases and V 4 bases, and 7 bases lay outside the gene matches. CDR3 length: 14 amino acids. This CDR3 is CASSPNGLAVEQFF. The CDR3 DNA reads TGTGCCAGCAGCCCCAACGGACTAGCGGTTGAGCAGTTCTTC.

The chain uses TRBV4-2 and TRBJ2-7; D not resolved. Germline V lookup: CDR1 LGHNA, CDR2 YNFKEQ. This CDR3 contains 12 residues. Trimming removed 5 bases from V and 4 bases from J, with 9 bases in between. The CDR3 DNA follows: TGTGCCAGCAGCGATGGGCCTTACGAGCAGTACTTC. Translation: CASSDGPYEQYF.

The J gene is TRBJ2-1, the V gene TRBV25-1; 12 bases line up with TRBD1. Unmatched junction bases numbered 7, after V lost 4 bases and J lost 6 bases. The CDR3 runs 16 residues. Germline V CDR1 and CDR2: MGHDK, SYGVNS. This CDR3 is CASSVPGTGGFNEQFF. In DNA, the CDR3 is TGTGCCAGCAGTGTCCCCGGGACAGGGGGCTTCAATGAGCAGTTCTTC.